This T cell receptor beta chain was recorded in a study of OX40 agonist ivuxolimab in advanced cancers. Whole-study context: Patients were dosed with the agonistic anti-OX40 (CD134) antibody ivuxolimab. The dose-escalation cohort was approximately 85% male, with a mean age of around 54 years, ranging roughly 20 to 90.

Exclusion applied to patients with autoimmune disease history or systemic immunosuppression. Data came from immunoSEQ multiplex PCR; TCRdb stores just in-frame clones and leaves some out. This sample has some 85,000 clones, with 70% to 90% found just once. The TCR originated in an adult with an advanced solid tumor such as melanoma, head and neck, liver or kidney cancer. Sequences were derived from CD4+ or CD8+ T cells sorted from blood, sampled in a trial of the OX40 agonist ivuxolimab.

The CDR3 DNA follows: TGTGCCAGTAGGATACAGGGGGCAAATGAAAAACTGTTTTTT. This gives the protein CASRIQGANEKLFF. This rearrangement joins TRBV19 to TRBJ1-4; 9 nucleotides line up with TRBD1. This CDR3 has 14 residues. Germline V gene sequence: CDR1 LNHDA, CDR2 SQIVND (reference sequence). V lost 6 bases to trimming and J lost 5 bases; unmatched junction nucleotides: 4.